Presented here are 9 T cell receptor beta chains from one specimen sequenced in a study of Graves' ophthalmopathy and Graves' hyperthyroidism. For repertoire sequencing, the TCR beta CDR3 regions were amplified from RNA transcripts. The workflow started with a first-round RT-PCR run with HTBI primers and then moved on to a second-round multiplex PCR. TCRdb re-called the multiplex PCR reads with MiXCR, one entry per CDR3 protein. The repertoire consists of about 220,000 distinct CDR3 sequences, with 20% to 25% occurring once and the leading ten covering roughly 40%. The sequenced sample was peripheral blood. Receptors were obtained from a woman aged 45-65 years with Graves' ophthalmopathy.

In this sample, this clonotype turned up a few times. The chain links TRBV11-1 to TRBJ2-5; TRBD2 aligns across 12 bases. V dropped 5 bases and J dropped 5; count of bases not matched to a gene: 15. This CDR3 contains 18 residues. Germline assignment: CDR1 SGHAT and CDR2 FQDESV (reference sequence). This CDR3 reads CASSKGLAGYIHPETQYF. The CDR3 nucleotides are TGTGCCAGCAGCAAGGGACTAGCGGGCTATATCCACCCGGAGACCCAGTACTTC.

This clonotype has a handful of counts. The chain combines TRBV5-1 with TRBJ2-7; perhaps TRBD1 as D (5 bases). CDR1 is SGHRS, CDR2 YFSETQ, per germline. The V and J ends lost 2 bases and 3 bases respectively, with 12 bases between them. The CDR3 loop spans 14 amino acids. The CDR3 region has the DNA TGCGCCAGCAGCTTCGACAGAATAAACTACGAGCAGTACTTC. The encoded protein is CASSFDRINYEQYF.

There are many counts of this clonotype. The chain couples TRBV7-9 to TRBJ2-7, with TRBD1 matching 8 bases. Germline V gene data show CDR1 as SEHNR and CDR2 as FQNEAQ (reference sequence). The junction had 6 bases not matched to a gene; V was cut back by 5 bases and J by 3 bases. The length of the CDR3 is 14 residues. DNA of the CDR3: TGTGCCAGCAGCGCAGGACAGGGCGGCTACGAGCAGTACTTC. This gives the protein CASSAGQGGYEQYF.

The chain carries TRBV7-3 and TRBJ1-6; D is uncertain. The CDR3 sequence is 14 residues long. Germline CDR1 SGHTA, CDR2 FQGTGA. V was trimmed by 3 bases and J by 7 bases, leaving 10 bases between them. The CDR3 DNA is TGTGCCAGCAGCTTGAACATATTAAATTCACCCCTCCACTTT. It specifies CASSLNILNSPLHF. Together with reference TRBV7-3 and TRBJ1-6, the CDR3 gives the full variable domain: GAGVSQTPSNKVTEKGKYVELRCDPISGHTALYWYRQSLGQGPEFLIYFQGTGAADDSGLPNDRFFAVRPEGSVSTLKIQRTERGDSAVYLCASSLNILNSPLHFGNGTRLTVT.

V gene TRBV18 combines with J gene TRBJ1-5; D not certain. The germline V and J ends were trimmed by 6 bases and 0 bases, with 9 bases remaining between them. The CDR3 consists of 14 residues. The germline CDR1 and CDR2 sequences are KGHSH and LQKENI. For the CDR3, the DNA is TGTGCCAGCTCTGACGGACCTAGCAATCAGCCCCAGCATTTT. Translated, it gives CASSDGPSNQPQHF.

This clonotype was counted many times. J is TRBJ1-2 and V is TRBV12-3 or TRBV12-4; no reliable D call. Trimming stripped 5 bases from V and 6 bases from J, with 13 bases between. CDR3 length: 13 residues. In DNA, the CDR3 is TGTGCCAGCAGTCCTCGGACCGCGCATGGCTACACCTTC. It codes for CASSPRTAHGYTF.

The sample holds many counts of this clonotype. The rearrangement links TRBV7-9 to TRBJ2-7; the D is unclear. Trimming pared 4 bases from V and 6 bases from J, leaving 13 bases between. This CDR3 comprises 13 residues. The germline gives CDR1 SEHNR, CDR2 FQNEAQ (reference sequence). The CDR3 sequence is CASSSGEVGEQYF. The CDR3 nucleotides read TGTGCCAGCAGCTCAGGTGAGGTGGGCGAGCAGTACTTC.

This clonotype was seen repeatedly, ten times or more. V gene TRBV30 combines with J gene TRBJ2-5; D perhaps matches TRBD2 (6 bases). The CDR3 is 15 residues long. V was shortened by 3 bases and J by 5 bases, with 19 bases between the two germline ends. Germline CDR1 is GTSNPN and CDR2 is SVGIG (reference sequence). The CDR3 coding sequence is TGTGCCTGGAGGGGGAGGAGAGGGGCGAGGGAGACCCAGTACTTC. Encoded protein: CAWRGRRGARETQYF.

CDR3 DNA: TGTGCCAGCAGGACCAGGAGGACGGGGGGCTTCACCGGGGAGCTGTTTTTT. Translation gives CASRTRRTGGFTGELFF. The rearrangement links TRBV28 to TRBJ2-2, with D possibly TRBD2 on 7 matching bases. The CDR3 covers 17 residues. Trimming took off 6 bases at V and 4 bases at J, with 21 bases between the two ends. The germline V gene encodes CDR1 MDHEN and CDR2 SYDVKM.